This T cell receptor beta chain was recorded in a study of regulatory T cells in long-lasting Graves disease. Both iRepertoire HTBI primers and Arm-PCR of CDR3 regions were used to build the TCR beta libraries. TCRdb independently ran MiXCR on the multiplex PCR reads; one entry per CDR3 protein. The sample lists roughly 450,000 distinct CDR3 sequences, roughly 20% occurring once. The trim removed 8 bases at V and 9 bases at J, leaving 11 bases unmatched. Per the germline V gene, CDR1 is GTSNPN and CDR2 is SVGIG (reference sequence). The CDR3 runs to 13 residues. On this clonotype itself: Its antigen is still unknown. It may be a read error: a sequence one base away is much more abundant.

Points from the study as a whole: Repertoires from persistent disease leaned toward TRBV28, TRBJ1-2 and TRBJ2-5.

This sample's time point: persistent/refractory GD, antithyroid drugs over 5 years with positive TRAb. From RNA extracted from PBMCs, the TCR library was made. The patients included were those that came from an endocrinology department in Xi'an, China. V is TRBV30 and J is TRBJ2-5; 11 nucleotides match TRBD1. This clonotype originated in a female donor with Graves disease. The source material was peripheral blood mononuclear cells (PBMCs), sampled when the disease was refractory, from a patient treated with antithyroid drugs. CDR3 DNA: TGTGCCAGTGGACAGGGGGCTTCAAAGTCCCAGTACTTC. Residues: CASGQGASKSQYF. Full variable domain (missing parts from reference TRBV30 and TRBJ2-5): SQTIHQWPATLVQPVGSPLSLECTVEGTSNPNLYWYRQAAGRGLQLLFYSVGIGQISSEVPQNLSASRPQDRQFILSSKKLLLSDSGFYLCASGQGASKSQYFGPGTRLLVL.